This T cell receptor beta chain appears in the sequencing data of a study of tumor-infiltrating lymphocytes in localized non-small cell lung cancer. Whole-study context: Patients included smokers and never-smokers with various histologies, some sampled after neoadjuvant chemotherapy.

The junction had 9 bases not matched to a gene; V was cut back by 3 bases and J by 2 bases. The CDR3 runs 17 residues. The germline CDR1 and CDR2 sequences are SGHRS and YFSETQ. The study's findings and limits: Different pieces of the same tissue went to different assays, confounding technical variation with intratumor heterogeneity. Not all patients were TCR sequenced, owing to tissue quantity.

Clones were sequenced by immunoSEQ multiplex PCR, and TCRdb holds only the in-frame ones, with some missing. Here the sample spans 10,000 or so clones, 65% to 85% being singletons. Concerning this clone itself: Antigen unknown.

Material for sequencing was uninvolved lung tissue not adjacent to the tumor. V is TRBV5-1 and J is TRBJ2-1; TRBD2 agrees at 9 bases. This receptor was taken from a human donor with non-small cell lung cancer. CDR3 nucleotide sequence: TGCGCCAGCAGCTCGTACCTTCTAGCGGGGACCTACAATGAGCAGTTCTTC. This codes for CASSSYLLAGTYNEQFF.